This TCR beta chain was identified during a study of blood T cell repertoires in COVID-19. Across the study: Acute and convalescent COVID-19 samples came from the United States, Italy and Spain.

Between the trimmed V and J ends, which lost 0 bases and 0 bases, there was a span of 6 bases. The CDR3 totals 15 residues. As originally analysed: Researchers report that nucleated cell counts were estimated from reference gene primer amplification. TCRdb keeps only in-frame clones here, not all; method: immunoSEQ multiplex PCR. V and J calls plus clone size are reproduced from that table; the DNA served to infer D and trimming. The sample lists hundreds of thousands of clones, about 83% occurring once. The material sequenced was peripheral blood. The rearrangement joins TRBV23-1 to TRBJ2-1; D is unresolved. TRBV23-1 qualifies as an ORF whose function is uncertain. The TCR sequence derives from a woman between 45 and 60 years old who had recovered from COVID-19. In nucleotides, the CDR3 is TGCGCCAGCAGTCAATCATCGGGCTCCTACAATGAGCAGTTCTTC. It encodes CASSQSSGSYNEQFF.